This T cell receptor (beta chain) was recovered during a study of PD-1 blockade in mismatch repair-deficient tumors (dated by TCRdb to 2017 to 2019). About the full investigation: Between September 2013 and September 2016, the trial enrolled over 80 consecutive patients with about twelve mismatch repair-deficient cancer types, every one of whom had been previously treated and was progressing. Tumor-associated T cell clones in the peripheral blood of patients responding to PD-1 blockade were tracked using deep sequencing of TCR CDR3 regions. The research as a whole found: Tumor-resident clones, often undetectable in blood before treatment, expanded rapidly after pembrolizumab and then contracted, generally before radiologic responses.

The method behind the library was the immunoSEQ multiplex PCR assay. What TCRdb holds here is the immuneACCESS table cut down to in-frame rearrangements. Part of the clones is not present; checked against another copy, under half of the missing clones reflect an unresolved V gene, and the others are unexplained. This sample has around 100,000 clones in its table, and over 65% of those were observed once. The ten largest account for about 5.1% of the sample. Unmatched junction bases come to 10, with V trimmed by 6 bases and J by 7 bases. Based on the germline V gene, the CDR1 and CDR2 sequences are SQVTM and ANQGSEA. CDR3 length: 14 amino acids, cysteine to phenylalanine. Solely the CDR3 DNA is kept, with 42 bases framed from the first base. As for this clone: It lacks a known antigen. No clone much larger than this one lies a single base away; base qualities are absent.

For each enrolled patient, mismatch repair deficiency was established using either polymerase chain reaction or immunohistochemistry. A few patients who responded to pembrolizumab therapy underwent TCR sequencing. Pembrolizumab PD-1 blockade was prospectively tested in advanced mismatch repair-deficient cancers, regardless of tissue of origin, in the phase II trial. Serial peripheral blood T cell samples were collected before and at multiple times after starting PD-1 blockade. The timing of each blood sample was reported as weeks after the first dose of pembrolizumab. This chain joins TRBV29-1 to TRBJ2-1, with 9 bases matching TRBD2. Sample: peripheral blood, taken approximately 14 months after starting pembrolizumab. The receptor's source is an adult with mismatch repair-deficient cancer. The CDR3 loop reads CSVSGTSTLNEQFF. The nucleotides read TGCAGCGTCTCCGGGACTAGCACTCTTAATGAGCAGTTCTTC.